Below, one T cell receptor beta chain is given with its context. Antigen: not known. In generating TCR beta cDNA, 5'RACE template switching with UMIs was used. TCRdb re-called the 5' RACE reads; every CDR3 protein appears as one record, without DNA. This sample's clone table lists 500,000 to 600,000 distinct CDR3 sequences. The entry originates in a study of T cells expressing NK-cell markers. The wider study: Seven HCMV-seropositive donors and one seronegative donor made up the eight sequenced donors.

Study-level results: The study found dominant NKG2C+ clonotypes at about 1.0-8% of CD8+ T cells in six donors.

Germline CDR1 and CDR2: MNHEY and SVGAGI. This CDR3 is 16 amino acids long. Material: blood T cells: a sorted CD56 or NKG2C T cell subset, CD4+ or CD8+ T cells, or bulk PBMC T cells (not recorded which). V is TRBV6-5 and J is TRBJ2-1; no DNA is available, so the TRBD2 call from TCRdb remains unchecked. The TCR sequence derives from a man between 18 and 35 years old in good health. This CDR3 is CASSLYAGTRDNEQFF.